This T cell receptor beta chain was sequenced in a study of blood T cell repertoires in COVID-19. At the level of the study: In each case, the material was cDNA or gDNA derived from T cells, B-cell-depleted T cells, or PBMCs.

Libraries were prepared by immunoSEQ multiplex PCR; TCRdb keeps only in-frame clonotypes and omits some of them. In the table there are around 180,000 clones, approximately 91% of which are singletons. This sequence originates from a man in his 70s with active or convalescent COVID-19. The specimen sequenced was peripheral blood.

CDR3 DNA: TGTGCCACCAGTGATGCGGGACAGGGTGAAGAGACCCAGTACTTC. This codes for CATSDAGQGEETQYF. This chain connects TRBV24-1 to TRBJ2-5, with 9 bases identical to TRBD1. The CDR3 is 15 amino acids. Germline CDR1 KGHDR, CDR2 SFDVKD. J was trimmed by 3 bases and V by 3 bases; bases with no gene match: 4.